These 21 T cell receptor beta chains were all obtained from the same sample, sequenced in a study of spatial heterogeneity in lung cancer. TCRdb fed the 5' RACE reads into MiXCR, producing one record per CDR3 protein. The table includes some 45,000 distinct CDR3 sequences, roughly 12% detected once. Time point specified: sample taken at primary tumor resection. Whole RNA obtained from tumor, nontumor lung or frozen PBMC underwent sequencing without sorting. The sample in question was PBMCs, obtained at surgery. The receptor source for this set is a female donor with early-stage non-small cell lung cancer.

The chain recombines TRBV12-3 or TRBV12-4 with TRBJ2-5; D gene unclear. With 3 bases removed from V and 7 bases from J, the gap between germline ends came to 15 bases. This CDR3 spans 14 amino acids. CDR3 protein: CASSLFQARVTQYF. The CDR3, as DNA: TGTGCCAGCAGTTTGTTTCAGGCCCGGGTGACCCAGTACTTC.

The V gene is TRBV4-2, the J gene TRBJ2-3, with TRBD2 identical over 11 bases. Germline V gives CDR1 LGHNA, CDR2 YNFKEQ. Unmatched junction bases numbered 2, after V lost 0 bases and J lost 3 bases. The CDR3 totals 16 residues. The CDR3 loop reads CASSQDGTSGTDTQYF. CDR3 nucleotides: TGTGCCAGCAGCCAAGATGGGACTAGCGGTACAGATACGCAGTATTTT.

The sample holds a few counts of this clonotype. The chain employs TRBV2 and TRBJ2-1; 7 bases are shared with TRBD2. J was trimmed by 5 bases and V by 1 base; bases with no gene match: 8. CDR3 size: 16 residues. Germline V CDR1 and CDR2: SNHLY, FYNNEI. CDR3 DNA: TGTGCCAGCAGTGAAGACCGACCGGGGGGTCACAATGAGCAGTTCTTC. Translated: CASSEDRPGGHNEQFF.

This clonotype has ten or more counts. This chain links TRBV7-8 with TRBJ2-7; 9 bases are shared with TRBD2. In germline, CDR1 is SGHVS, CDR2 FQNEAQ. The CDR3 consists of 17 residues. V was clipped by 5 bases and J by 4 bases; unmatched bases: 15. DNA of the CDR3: TGTGCCAGCAGCCCGGCGGGGGGGAAGGCTTCTCGGTACGAGCAGTACTTC. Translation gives CASSPAGGKASRYEQYF.

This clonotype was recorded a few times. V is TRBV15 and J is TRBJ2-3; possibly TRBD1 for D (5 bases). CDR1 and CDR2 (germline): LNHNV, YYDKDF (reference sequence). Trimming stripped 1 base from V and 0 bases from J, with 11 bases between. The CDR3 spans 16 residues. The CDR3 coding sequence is TGTGCCACCAGCAGAGGTGGGGCCCTGAGCACAGATACGCAGTATTTT. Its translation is CATSRGGALSTDTQYF.

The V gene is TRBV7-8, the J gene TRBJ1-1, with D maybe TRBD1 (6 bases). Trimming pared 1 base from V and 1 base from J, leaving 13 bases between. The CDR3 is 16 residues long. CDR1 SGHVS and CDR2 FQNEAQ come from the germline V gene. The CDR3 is CASSLGAPTGNTEAFF. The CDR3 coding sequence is TGTGCCAGCAGCTTAGGTGCCCCGACAGGGAACACTGAAGCTTTCTTT. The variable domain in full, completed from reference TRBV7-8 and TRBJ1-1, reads GAGVSQSPRYKVAKRGQDVALRCDPISGHVSLFWYQQALGQGPEFLTYFQNEAQLDKSGLPSDRFFAERPEGSVSTLKIQRTQQEDSAVYLCASSLGAPTGNTEAFFGQGTRLTVV.

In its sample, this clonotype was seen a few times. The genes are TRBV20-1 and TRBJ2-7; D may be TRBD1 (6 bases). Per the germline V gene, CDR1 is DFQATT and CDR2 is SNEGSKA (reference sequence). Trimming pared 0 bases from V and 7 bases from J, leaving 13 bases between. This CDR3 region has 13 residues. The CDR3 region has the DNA TGCAGTGCTAGAGATGGGGGCCGTTTGGAGCAGTACTTC. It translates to CSARDGGRLEQYF.

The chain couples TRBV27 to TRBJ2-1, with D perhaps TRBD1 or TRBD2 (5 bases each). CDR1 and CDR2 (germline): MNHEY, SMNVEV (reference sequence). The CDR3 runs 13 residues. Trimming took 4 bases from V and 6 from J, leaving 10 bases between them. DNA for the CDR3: TGTGCCAGCAGTTGGGGACGTTCCAATGAGCAGTTCTTC. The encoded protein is CASSWGRSNEQFF.

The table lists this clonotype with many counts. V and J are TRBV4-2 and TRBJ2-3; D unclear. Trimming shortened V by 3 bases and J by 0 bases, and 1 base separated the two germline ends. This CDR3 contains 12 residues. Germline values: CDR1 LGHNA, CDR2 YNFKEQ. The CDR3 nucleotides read TGTGCCAGCAGCCAGAGCACAGATACGCAGTATTTT. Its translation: CASSQSTDTQYF.

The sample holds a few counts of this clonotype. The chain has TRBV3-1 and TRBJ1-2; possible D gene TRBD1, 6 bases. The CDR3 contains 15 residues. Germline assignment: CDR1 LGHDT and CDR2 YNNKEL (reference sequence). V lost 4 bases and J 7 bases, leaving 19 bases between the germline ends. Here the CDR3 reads CASSPYRAGTAGYTF. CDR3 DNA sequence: TGTGCCAGCAGCCCATACAGGGCTGGTACGGCTGGCTACACCTTC.

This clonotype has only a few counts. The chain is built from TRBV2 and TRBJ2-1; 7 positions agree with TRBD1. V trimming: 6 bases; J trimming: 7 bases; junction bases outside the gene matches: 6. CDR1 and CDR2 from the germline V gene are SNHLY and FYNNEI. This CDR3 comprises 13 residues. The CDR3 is CASRDTGVNEQFF. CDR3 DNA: TGTGCCAGCAGAGACACAGGGGTAAATGAGCAGTTCTTC.

The CDR3 DNA reads TGTGCCAGCAGTTTGCTAGCGGGGGGGCCTGGCCAAGAGACCCAGTACTTC. As protein: CASSLLAGGPGQETQYF. The chain recombines TRBV28 with TRBJ2-5, with 12 nucleotides matching TRBD2. V dropped 3 bases and J dropped 1; count of bases not matched to a gene: 6. There are 17 residues in the CDR3. Germline V gene sequence: CDR1 MDHEN, CDR2 SYDVKM.

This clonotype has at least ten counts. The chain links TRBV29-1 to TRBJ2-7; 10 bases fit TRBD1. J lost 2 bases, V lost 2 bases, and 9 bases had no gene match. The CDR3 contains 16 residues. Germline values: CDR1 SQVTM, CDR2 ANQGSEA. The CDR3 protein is CSVELAPGTGAYEQYF. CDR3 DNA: TGCAGCGTTGAACTTGCTCCCGGGACAGGGGCCTACGAGCAGTACTTC.

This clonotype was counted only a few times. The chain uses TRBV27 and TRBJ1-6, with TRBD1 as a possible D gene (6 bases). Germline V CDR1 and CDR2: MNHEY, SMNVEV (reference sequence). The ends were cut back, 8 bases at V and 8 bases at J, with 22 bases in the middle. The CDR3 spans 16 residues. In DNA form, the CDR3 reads TGTGCCAGCCGCCCACGAGGGGGGAATTCTTATTCACCCCTCCACTTT. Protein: CASRPRGGNSYSPLHF.

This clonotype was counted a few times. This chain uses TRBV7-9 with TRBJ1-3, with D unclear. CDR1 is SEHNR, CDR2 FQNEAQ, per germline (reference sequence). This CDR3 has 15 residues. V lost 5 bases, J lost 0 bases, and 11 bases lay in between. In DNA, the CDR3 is TGTGCCAGCAGCCGACCTGAGAGCTCTGGAAACACCATATATTTT. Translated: CASSRPESSGNTIYF.

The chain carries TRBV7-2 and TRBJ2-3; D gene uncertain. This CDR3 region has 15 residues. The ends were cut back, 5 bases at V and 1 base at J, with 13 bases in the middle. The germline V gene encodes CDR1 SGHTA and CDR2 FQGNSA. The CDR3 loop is CASSPRWVGTDTQYF. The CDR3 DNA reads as TGTGCCAGCAGCCCCCGGTGGGTAGGCACAGATACGCAGTATTTT.

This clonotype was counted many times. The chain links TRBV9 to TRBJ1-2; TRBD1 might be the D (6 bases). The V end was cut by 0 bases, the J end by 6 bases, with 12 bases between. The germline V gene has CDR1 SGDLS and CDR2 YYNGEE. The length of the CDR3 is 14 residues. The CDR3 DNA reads TGTGCCAGCAGCGTAGCAGCACAGGGTCATGGCTACACCTTC. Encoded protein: CASSVAAQGHGYTF.

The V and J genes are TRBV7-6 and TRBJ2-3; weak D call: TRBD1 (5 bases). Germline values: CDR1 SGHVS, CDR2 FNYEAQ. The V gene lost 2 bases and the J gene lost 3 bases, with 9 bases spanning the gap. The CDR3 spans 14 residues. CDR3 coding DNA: TGTGCCAGCAGCTTAAGACAGCTTACAGATACGCAGTATTTT. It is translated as CASSLRQLTDTQYF.

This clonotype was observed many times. The CDR3 region is CASSLSGGGPYEQYF. CDR3 coding DNA: TGTGCCAGCAGTTTATCGGGAGGGGGCCCCTACGAGCAGTACTTC. The chain is built from TRBV12-3 or TRBV12-4 and TRBJ2-7; perhaps TRBD2 as D (8 bases). The CDR3 length is 15 residues. Trimming took off 2 bases at V and 2 bases at J, with 13 bases between the two ends.

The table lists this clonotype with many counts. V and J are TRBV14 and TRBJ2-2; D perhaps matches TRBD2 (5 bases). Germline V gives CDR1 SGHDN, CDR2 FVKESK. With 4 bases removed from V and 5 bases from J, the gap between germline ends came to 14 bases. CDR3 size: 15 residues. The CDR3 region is CASSLARGSTGELFF. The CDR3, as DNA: TGTGCCAGCAGCCTAGCGAGAGGGTCGACCGGGGAGCTGTTTTTT.

CDR3 region: CAWSQAGVRTDTQYF. The CDR3 nucleotides read TGTGCCTGGAGTCAGGCGGGGGTGAGAACAGATACGCAGTATTTT. The chain couples TRBV30 to TRBJ2-3; 7 nucleotides line up with TRBD2. V gave up 2 bases and J gave up 3 bases; unmatched junction bases: 8. The germline gives CDR1 GTSNPN, CDR2 SVGIG (reference sequence). The CDR3 has 15 residues.